These T cell receptor beta chains were read from a single sample in a study of blood T cell repertoires in COVID-19. Data came from immunoSEQ multiplex PCR; TCRdb stores just in-frame clones and leaves some out. Counted here are 250,000 to 300,000 clones, around nine tenths occurring once; the ten biggest clones make up about 11%. The sample was peripheral blood. The source of these receptors is a woman aged 25-40 years with COVID-19, enrolled during active disease. Each CDR3 is given with its conserved first and last residue. Fields, in order: clone size, D gene, V gene, J gene, CDR3 protein, CDR3 DNA. A D gene is named only where the DNA matches it firmly. The size of a clone is reported for some rows only, either as once, few or many, or as a class for expanded clones.

clone_size: .; d_call: TRBD2; v_call: TRBV14; j_call: TRBJ2-1; cdr3_aa: CASSQAGGGLYNEQFF; cdr3_nt: TGTGCCAGCAGCCAAGCGGGGGGAGGACTCTACAATGAGCAGTTCTTC
clone_size: .; d_call: TRBD1; v_call: TRBV29-1; j_call: TRBJ2-1; cdr3_aa: CSVEEPGQGGYNEQFF; cdr3_nt: TGCAGCGTTGAAGAGCCGGGACAGGGGGGTTACAATGAGCAGTTCTTC
clone_size: .; d_call: .; v_call: TRBV30; j_call: TRBJ2-3; cdr3_aa: CAWSVRRGNTDTQYF; cdr3_nt: TGTGCCTGGAGTGTACGGAGGGGTAACACAGATACGCAGTATTTT
clone_size: .; d_call: .; v_call: TRBV24-1; j_call: TRBJ2-1; cdr3_aa: CATGGEGDEQFF; cdr3_nt: TGTGCCACCGGAGGGGAAGGCGATGAGCAGTTCTTC
clone_size: .; d_call: .; v_call: TRBV4-1; j_call: TRBJ2-7; cdr3_aa: CASSPILKGLGEQYF; cdr3_nt: TGCGCCAGCAGCCCGATACTGAAGGGGCTGGGCGAGCAGTACTTC
clone_size: .; d_call: TRBD1; v_call: TRBV27; j_call: TRBJ1-4; cdr3_aa: CASSLNPGQGVVREKLFF; cdr3_nt: TGTGCCAGCAGTTTAAACCCCGGACAGGGAGTGGTGAGAGAAAAACTGTTTTTT
clone_size: .; d_call: TRBD1; v_call: TRBV7-2; j_call: TRBJ1-1; cdr3_aa: CASTADRVNTEAFF; cdr3_nt: TGTGCCAGCACCGCGGACAGGGTGAACACTGAAGCTTTCTTT
clone_size: .; d_call: .; v_call: TRBV7-2; j_call: TRBJ1-4; cdr3_aa: CASSLIRGGNEKLFF; cdr3_nt: TGTGCCAGCAGCTTAATAAGGGGCGGAAATGAAAAACTGTTTTTT
clone_size: .; d_call: TRBD1; v_call: TRBV15; j_call: TRBJ1-2; cdr3_aa: CATSSHNTGTVANYGYTF; cdr3_nt: TGTGCCACCAGCAGTCACAATACCGGGACAGTAGCTAACTATGGCTACACCTTC
clone_size: .; d_call: .; v_call: TRBV11-2; j_call: TRBJ1-5; cdr3_aa: CASSREDGTQHF; cdr3_nt: TGTGCCAGCAGCCGGGAGGACGGAACCCAGCATTTT
clone_size: .; d_call: .; v_call: TRBV2; j_call: TRBJ1-3; cdr3_aa: CASRYSGNTIYF; cdr3_nt: TGTGCCAGCAGGTATTCTGGAAACACCATATATTTT
clone_size: .; d_call: TRBD2; v_call: TRBV2; j_call: TRBJ2-1; cdr3_aa: CASSRLAGRNNEQFF; cdr3_nt: TGTGCCAGCAGCCGACTAGCGGGTAGAAACAATGAGCAGTTCTTC
clone_size: .; d_call: TRBD2; v_call: TRBV11-2; j_call: TRBJ2-7; cdr3_aa: CASSLWTSISYEQYF; cdr3_nt: TGTGCCAGCAGCTTATGGACTAGCATCTCCTACGAGCAGTACTTC
clone_size: .; d_call: .; v_call: TRBV11-2; j_call: TRBJ2-7; cdr3_aa: CASSLYASGDIVLYF; cdr3_nt: TGTGCCAGCAGCTTATATGCATCAGGGGATATAGTACTGTACTTC
clone_size: once; d_call: .; v_call: TRBV29-1; j_call: TRBJ1-1; cdr3_aa: CSAGAGTEAFF; cdr3_nt: TGCAGCGCTGGGGCGGGGACTGAAGCTTTCTTT
clone_size: .; d_call: .; v_call: TRBV14; j_call: TRBJ1-1; cdr3_aa: CASSQDPGGNTEAFF; cdr3_nt: TGTGCCAGCAGCCAAGACCCGGGGGGGAACACTGAAGCTTTCTTT
clone_size: .; d_call: .; v_call: TRBV2; j_call: TRBJ2-7; cdr3_aa: CASSEARRGFYEQYF; cdr3_nt: TGTGCCAGCAGTGAAGCGCGGCGGGGATTCTACGAGCAGTACTTC
clone_size: .; d_call: .; v_call: TRBV15; j_call: TRBJ2-2; cdr3_aa: CATSRAAATQGGELFF; cdr3_nt: TGTGCCACCAGCAGAGCGGCGGCGACTCAAGGCGGGGAGCTGTTTTTT
clone_size: .; d_call: .; v_call: TRBV11-2; j_call: TRBJ1-2; cdr3_aa: CASSLDGGIYGYTF; cdr3_nt: TGTGCCAGCAGCTTAGATGGGGGGATCTATGGCTACACCTTC